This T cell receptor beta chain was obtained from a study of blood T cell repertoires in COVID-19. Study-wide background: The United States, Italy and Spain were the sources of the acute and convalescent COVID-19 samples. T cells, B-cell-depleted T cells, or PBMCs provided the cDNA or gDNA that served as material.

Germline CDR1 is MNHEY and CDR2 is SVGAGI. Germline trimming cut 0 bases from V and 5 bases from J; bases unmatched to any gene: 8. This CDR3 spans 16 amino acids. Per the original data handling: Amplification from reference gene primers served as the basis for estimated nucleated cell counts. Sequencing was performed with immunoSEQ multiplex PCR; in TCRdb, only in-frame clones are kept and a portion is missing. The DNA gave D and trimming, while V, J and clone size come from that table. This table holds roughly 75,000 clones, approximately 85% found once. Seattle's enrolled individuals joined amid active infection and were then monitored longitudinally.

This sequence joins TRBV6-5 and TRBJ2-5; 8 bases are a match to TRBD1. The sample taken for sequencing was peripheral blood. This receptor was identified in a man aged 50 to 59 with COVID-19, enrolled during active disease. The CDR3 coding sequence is TGTGCCAGCAGTTACTCCGGGACAGGTCGGGGGGAGACCCAGTACTTC. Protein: CASSYSGTGRGETQYF.